The entry that follows covers one T cell receptor (beta chain) sequence. Its antigen is still unknown. The data were taken from a study of T cell responses to AZD1222 COVID-19 vaccine. This CDR3 spans 15 amino acids. CDR1 and CDR2 (germline): SGHVS, FQNEAQ. V trimming: 6 bases; J trimming: 5 bases; junction bases outside the gene matches: 7. TCRdb's copy holds only in-frame clones and misses some; the assay was immunoSEQ multiplex PCR. The table includes roughly 90,000 clones, about 89% detected once. Study conclusions and caveats: Nearly half of spike-specific TCRs reportedly go after variant regions that carry no mutations. A mostly white British donor set with more females was recruited, and clonal diversity was possibly underestimated.

This TCR was recovered from an adult in good health. The sequences come from peripheral blood, collected on day 0 of MenACWY control vaccination. The chain links TRBV7-8 to TRBJ1-5, with 10 bases lining up with TRBD1. Written as DNA, the CDR3 is TGTGCCAGCAGGCTCGACAGGGGGCCGGATCAGCCCCAGCATTTT. It specifies CASRLDRGPDQPQHF.